This is a list of T cell receptor beta chains from one sample in a study of cytotoxic CD8 clonotypes in ibrutinib-treated CLL. Clones were read by immunoSEQ multiplex PCR, and TCRdb kept only the in-frame ones, dropping some. Of 150,000 or so clones listed, roughly 76% were seen once; the top ten hold 4.5% to 6%. Specimen: PBMCs, collected after 24 months of ibrutinib treatment. The receptors derive from a human donor with chronic lymphocytic leukemia. CDR3s include the opening cysteine and the closing phenylalanine or tryptophan. D genes are given only for firm matches. Size is stated for part of the rows, as once, few or many counts, or as a class when the clone is expanded.

j_gene | d_gene | abundance | v_gene | CDR3nt | CDR3aa
TRBJ2-1 | TRBD2 | NA | TRBV4-2 | TGTGCCAGCAGCCCCACTAGCGGGACTTACAATGAGCAGTTCTTC | CASSPTSGTYNEQFF
TRBJ2-7 | TRBD1 | NA | TRBV5-1 | TGCGCCAGCAGCCCCGGGACAGGGTGGAACGAGCAGTACTTC | CASSPGTGWNEQYF
TRBJ2-7 | NA | NA | TRBV28 | TGTGCCAGCAGCCGCGGTGGGGGCTACGAGCAGTACTTC | CASSRGGGYEQYF
TRBJ1-5 | NA | NA | TRBV28 | TGTGCCAGCAGTTTTCAGGAAGATCAGCCCCAGCATTTT | CASSFQEDQPQHF
TRBJ1-2 | TRBD1 | NA | TRBV4-2 | TGTGCCAGCAGCCATGGGACCTTCAGGGGGCCCTATGGCTACACCTTC | CASSHGTFRGPYGYTF
TRBJ2-2 | NA | NA | TRBV9 | TGTGCCAGCAGCCGGGGACATTCGAACACCGGGGAGCTGTTTTTT | CASSRGHSNTGELFF
TRBJ1-3 | NA | NA | TRBV28 | TGTGCCAGCAACGCGGGGGGAAACACCATATATTTT | CASNAGGNTIYF
TRBJ2-7 | TRBD2 | NA | TRBV7-2 | TGTGCCAGCAGCTTAGGAGAAGCGGGAGGGCCCTACGAGCAGTACTTC | CASSLGEAGGPYEQYF
TRBJ1-1 | NA | once | TRBV20-1 | TGCAGTGCAATCTTGAACACTGAAGCTTTCTTT | CSAILNTEAFF
TRBJ1-1 | NA | NA | TRBV19 | TGTGCCACCGGGGAGGGCCGGGGCACTGAAGCTTTCTTT | CATGEGRGTEAFF
TRBJ2-1 | NA | few | TRBV5-6 | TGTGCCAGCAGCCGGGTCGGGGTAGGTGAGCAGTTCTTC | CASSRVGVGEQFF
TRBJ1-1 | NA | few | TRBV6-1 | TGTGCCAGCAACCGACATACTTCAGGGACTGAAGCTTTCTTT | CASNRHTSGTEAFF
TRBJ2-2 | TRBD2 | NA | TRBV10-3 | TGTGCCATCTCTGGGAGGGCCGGGGAGCTGTTTTTT | CAISGRAGELFF